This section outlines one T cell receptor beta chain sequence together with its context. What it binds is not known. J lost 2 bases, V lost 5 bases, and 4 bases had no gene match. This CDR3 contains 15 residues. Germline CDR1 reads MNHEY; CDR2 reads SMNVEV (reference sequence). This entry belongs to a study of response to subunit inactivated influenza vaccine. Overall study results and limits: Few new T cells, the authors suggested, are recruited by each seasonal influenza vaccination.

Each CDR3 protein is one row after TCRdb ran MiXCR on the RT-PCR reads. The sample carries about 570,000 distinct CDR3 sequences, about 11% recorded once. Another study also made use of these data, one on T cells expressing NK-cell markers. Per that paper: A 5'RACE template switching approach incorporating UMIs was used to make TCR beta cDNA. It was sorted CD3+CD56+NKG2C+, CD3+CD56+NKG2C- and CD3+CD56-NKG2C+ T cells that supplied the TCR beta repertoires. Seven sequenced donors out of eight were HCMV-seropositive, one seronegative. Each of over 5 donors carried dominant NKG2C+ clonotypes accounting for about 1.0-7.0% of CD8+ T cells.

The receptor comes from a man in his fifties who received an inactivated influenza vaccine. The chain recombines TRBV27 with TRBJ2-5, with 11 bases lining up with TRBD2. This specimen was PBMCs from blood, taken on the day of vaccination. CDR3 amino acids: CASSRRTSGQETQYF. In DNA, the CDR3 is TGTGCCAGCAGTCGACGGACTAGCGGGCAAGAGACCCAGTACTTC.